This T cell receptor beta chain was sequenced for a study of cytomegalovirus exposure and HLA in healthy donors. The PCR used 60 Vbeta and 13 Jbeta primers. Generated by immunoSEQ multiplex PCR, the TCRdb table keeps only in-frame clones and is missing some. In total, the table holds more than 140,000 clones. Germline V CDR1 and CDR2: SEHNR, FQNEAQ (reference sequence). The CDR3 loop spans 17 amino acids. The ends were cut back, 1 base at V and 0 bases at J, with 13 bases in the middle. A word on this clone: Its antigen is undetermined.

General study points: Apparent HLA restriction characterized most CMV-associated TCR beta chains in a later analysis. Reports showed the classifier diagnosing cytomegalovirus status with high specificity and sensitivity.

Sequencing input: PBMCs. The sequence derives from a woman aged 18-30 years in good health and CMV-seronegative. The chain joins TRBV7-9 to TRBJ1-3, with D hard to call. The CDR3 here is CASSLVGALVSGNTIYF. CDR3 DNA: TGTGCCAGCAGCTTAGTTGGAGCCTTAGTCTCTGGAAACACCATATATTTT.